The 3 T cell receptor beta chains presented below share a single source sample, sequenced in a study of human T cells and chemical hapten exposure. TCRdb used MiXCR to reprocess the RACE reads, holding one entry per CDR3 protein. The sample shows about 270,000 distinct CDR3 sequences, around 7.3% of them seen only once. As for time point: pre-sensitization, week 0. Treatment in this sample: therapeutic diphenylcyclopropenone sensitization with weekly scalp DPC. The source was whole blood, collected in connection with sensitization to the hapten diphenylcyclopropenone (DPC). Source of these receptors: a man aged 18 to 35 with alopecia areata. Some clones in this sample may be carry-over from other donors' samples.

This clonotype was detected a few times. V is TRBV5-1 and J is TRBJ2-1, with TRBD1 as a possible D gene (6 bases). With 4 bases removed from V and 3 bases from J, the gap between germline ends came to 17 bases. In germline, CDR1 is SGHRS, CDR2 YFSETQ. The CDR3 sequence is 16 residues long. This CDR3 is CASSRGGQPNYNEQFF. In DNA form, the CDR3 reads TGCGCCAGCAGCCGTGGCGGACAGCCGAACTACAATGAGCAGTTCTTC.

Only a few counts were recorded for this clonotype. The chain joins TRBV20-1 to TRBJ1-1, with unresolved D. This CDR3 has 14 residues. V lost 0 bases and J lost 1, with 9 bases in between. CDR1 and CDR2 (germline): DFQATT, SNEGSKA (reference sequence). The DNA of the CDR3 is TGCAGTGCTAGAGATCTGGGTACGAACACTGAAGCTTTCTTT. Translated: CSARDLGTNTEAFF.

This clonotype was detected a few times. V is TRBV6-2 or TRBV6-3 and J is TRBJ2-7; no definite D call. Trimming removed 2 bases from V and 4 bases from J, with 9 bases in between. CDR1 MNHEY and CDR2 SVGEGT come from the germline V gene. The CDR3 loop spans 13 amino acids. The chain's CDR3 is CASSYRENYEQYF. The DNA of the CDR3 is TGTGCCAGCAGTTACCGCGAAAATTACGAGCAGTACTTC.